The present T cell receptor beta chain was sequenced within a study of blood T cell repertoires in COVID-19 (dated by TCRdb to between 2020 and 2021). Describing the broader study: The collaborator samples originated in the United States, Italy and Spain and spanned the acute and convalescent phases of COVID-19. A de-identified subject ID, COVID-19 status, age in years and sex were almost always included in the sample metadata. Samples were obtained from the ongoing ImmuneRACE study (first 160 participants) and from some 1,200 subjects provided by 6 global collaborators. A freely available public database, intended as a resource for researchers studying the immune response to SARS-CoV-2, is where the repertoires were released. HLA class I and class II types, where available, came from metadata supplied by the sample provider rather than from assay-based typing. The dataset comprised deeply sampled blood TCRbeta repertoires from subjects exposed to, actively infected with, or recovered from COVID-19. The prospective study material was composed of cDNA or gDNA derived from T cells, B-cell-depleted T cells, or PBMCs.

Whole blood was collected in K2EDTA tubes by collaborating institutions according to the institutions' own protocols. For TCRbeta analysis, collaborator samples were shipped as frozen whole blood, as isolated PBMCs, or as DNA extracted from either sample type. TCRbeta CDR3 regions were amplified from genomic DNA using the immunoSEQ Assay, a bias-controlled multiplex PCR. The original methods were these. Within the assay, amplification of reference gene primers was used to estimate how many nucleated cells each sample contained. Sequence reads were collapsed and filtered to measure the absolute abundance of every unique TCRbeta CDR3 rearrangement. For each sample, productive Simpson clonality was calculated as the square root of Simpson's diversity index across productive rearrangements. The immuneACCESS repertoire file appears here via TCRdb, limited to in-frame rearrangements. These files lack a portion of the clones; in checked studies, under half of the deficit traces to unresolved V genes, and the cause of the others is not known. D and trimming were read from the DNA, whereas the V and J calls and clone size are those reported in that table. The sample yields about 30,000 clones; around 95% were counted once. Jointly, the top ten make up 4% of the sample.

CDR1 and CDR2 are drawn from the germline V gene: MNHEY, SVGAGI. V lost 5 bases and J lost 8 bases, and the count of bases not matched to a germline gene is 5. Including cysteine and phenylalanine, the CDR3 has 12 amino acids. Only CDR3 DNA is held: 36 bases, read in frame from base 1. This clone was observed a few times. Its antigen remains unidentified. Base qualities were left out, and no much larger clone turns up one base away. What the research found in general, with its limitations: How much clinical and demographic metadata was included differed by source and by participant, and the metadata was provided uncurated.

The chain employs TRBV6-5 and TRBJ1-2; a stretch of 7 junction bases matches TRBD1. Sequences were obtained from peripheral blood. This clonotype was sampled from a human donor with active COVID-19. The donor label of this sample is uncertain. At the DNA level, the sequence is TGTGCCAGCAGTCAGACAGGGCGAGGCTACACCTTC. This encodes CASSQTGRGYTF.